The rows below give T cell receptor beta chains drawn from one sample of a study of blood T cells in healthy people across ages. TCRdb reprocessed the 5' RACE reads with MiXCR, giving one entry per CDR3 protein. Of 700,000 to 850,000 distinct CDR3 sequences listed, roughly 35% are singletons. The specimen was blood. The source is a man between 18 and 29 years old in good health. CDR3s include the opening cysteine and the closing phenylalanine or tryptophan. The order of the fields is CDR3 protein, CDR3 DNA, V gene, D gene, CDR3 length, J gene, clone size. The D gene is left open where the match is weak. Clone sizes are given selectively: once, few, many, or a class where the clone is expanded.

CDR3: CATAGTSTSPLHF; DNA: TGTGCCACCGCCGGGACAAGTACTTCACCCCTCCACTTT; V: TRBV10-3; D: .; length: 13; J: TRBJ1-6; size: few
CDR3: CASSLYLNTGELFF; DNA: TGTGCCAGCAGCTTATACCTGAACACCGGGGAGCTGTTTTTT; V: TRBV7-3; D: .; length: 14; J: TRBJ2-2; size: .
CDR3: CSVEGHPNTEAFF; DNA: TGCAGCGTTGAAGGACACCCGAACACTGAAGCTTTCTTT; V: TRBV29-1; D: .; length: 13; J: TRBJ1-1; size: few
CDR3: CASRRTGTLYGYTF; DNA: TGTGCCAGCAGAAGGACAGGAACCCTCTATGGCTACACCTTC; V: TRBV27; D: TRBD1; length: 14; J: TRBJ1-2; size: few
CDR3: CASSQGLAGAFADTQYF; DNA: TGTGCCAGCAGCCAAGGGCTAGCGGGGGCTTTCGCAGATACGCAGTATTTT; V: TRBV4-2; D: TRBD2; length: 17; J: TRBJ2-3; size: .
CDR3: CASSQREVSNEQFF; DNA: TGTGCCAGCAGCCAAAGAGAGGTCAGCAATGAGCAGTTCTTC; V: TRBV3-1; D: .; length: 14; J: TRBJ2-1; size: few
CDR3: CATISGRNTEAFF; DNA: TGTGCCACCATATCGGGGAGAAACACTGAAGCTTTCTTT; V: TRBV15; D: .; length: 13; J: TRBJ1-1; size: few
CDR3: CAISDTSGGIEDEQYF; DNA: TGTGCCATCAGTGATACCTCGGGGGGGATAGAGGACGAGCAGTACTTC; V: TRBV10-3; D: TRBD2; length: 16; J: TRBJ2-7; size: few
CDR3: CASIPTGGETQYF; DNA: TGTGCCAGCATCCCGACAGGGGGAGAGACCCAGTACTTC; V: TRBV12-3/TRBV12-4; D: TRBD1; length: 13; J: TRBJ2-5; size: many
CDR3: CASSLLSDSNEQYF; DNA: TGTGCCAGCAGTCTACTCTCGGACAGCAATGAGCAGTACTTC; V: TRBV12-3/TRBV12-4; D: .; length: 14; J: TRBJ2-5; size: .
CDR3: CASSLAGTLNNEQFF; DNA: TGCGCCAGCAGCTTGGCCGGGACGCTGAACAATGAGCAGTTCTTC; V: TRBV5-1; D: .; length: 15; J: TRBJ2-1; size: .
CDR3: CASSPGERAQQFF; DNA: TGTGCCAGCAGTCCAGGGGAACGGGCCCAGCAGTTCTTC; V: TRBV12-3/TRBV12-4; D: .; length: 13; J: TRBJ2-1; size: few
CDR3: CSAPFGQGHTDTQYF; DNA: TGCAGTGCACCATTCGGACAGGGGCACACAGATACGCAGTATTTT; V: TRBV20-1; D: TRBD1; length: 15; J: TRBJ2-3; size: .
CDR3: CASSLNGSPGAEAFF; DNA: TGTGCCAGCAGCTTAAACGGGTCGCCCGGCGCTGAAGCTTTCTTT; V: TRBV7-8; D: .; length: 15; J: TRBJ1-1; size: .
CDR3: CASSYPGLAATDTQYF; DNA: TGTGCCAGCAGCTACCCGGGACTAGCGGCCACAGATACGCAGTATTTT; V: TRBV7-8; D: TRBD2; length: 16; J: TRBJ2-3; size: .
CDR3: CASSRSGGVLDTQYF; DNA: TGTGCCAGCAGCCGCAGCGGGGGGGTCCTTGATACGCAGTATTTT; V: TRBV12-3/TRBV12-4; D: TRBD2; length: 15; J: TRBJ2-3; size: few
CDR3: CASSEVEVRTEAFF; DNA: TGTGCCAGCAGTGAAGTGGAGGTCCGTACTGAAGCTTTCTTT; V: TRBV2; D: .; length: 14; J: TRBJ1-1; size: .
CDR3: CASSQQGMVGNTQYF; DNA: TGCGCCAGCAGCCAACAGGGCATGGTGGGAAATACGCAGTATTTT; V: TRBV4-1; D: .; length: 15; J: TRBJ2-3; size: many
CDR3: CASSQAGTSGDGNTQYF; DNA: TGTGCCAGCAGCCAAGCCGGGACTAGCGGCGATGGGAATACGCAGTATTTT; V: TRBV3-1; D: TRBD2; length: 17; J: TRBJ2-3; size: many
CDR3: CASSPGPSMSSTGELFF; DNA: TGCGCCAGCAGCCCGGGACCATCTATGTCGTCCACCGGGGAGCTGTTTTTT; V: TRBV5-1; D: .; length: 17; J: TRBJ2-2; size: .
CDR3: CASRTGGNSPLHF; DNA: TGTGCCAGCAGGACAGGGGGGAATTCACCCCTCCACTTT; V: TRBV6-5; D: TRBD1; length: 13; J: TRBJ1-6; size: .
CDR3: CASSQQHGTNTGELFF; DNA: TGCGCCAGCAGCCAACAACACGGAACGAACACCGGGGAGCTGTTTTTT; V: TRBV4-3; D: .; length: 16; J: TRBJ2-2; size: .
CDR3: CASSNSGGLTYNEQFF; DNA: TGTGCCAGCAGCAATAGCGGGGGGCTCACCTACAATGAGCAGTTCTTC; V: TRBV21-1; D: .; length: 16; J: TRBJ2-1; size: few
CDR3: CANSLGFRVYGYTF; DNA: TGTGCCAACAGCTTAGGGTTCAGGGTCTATGGCTACACCTTC; V: TRBV7-2; D: .; length: 14; J: TRBJ1-2; size: .